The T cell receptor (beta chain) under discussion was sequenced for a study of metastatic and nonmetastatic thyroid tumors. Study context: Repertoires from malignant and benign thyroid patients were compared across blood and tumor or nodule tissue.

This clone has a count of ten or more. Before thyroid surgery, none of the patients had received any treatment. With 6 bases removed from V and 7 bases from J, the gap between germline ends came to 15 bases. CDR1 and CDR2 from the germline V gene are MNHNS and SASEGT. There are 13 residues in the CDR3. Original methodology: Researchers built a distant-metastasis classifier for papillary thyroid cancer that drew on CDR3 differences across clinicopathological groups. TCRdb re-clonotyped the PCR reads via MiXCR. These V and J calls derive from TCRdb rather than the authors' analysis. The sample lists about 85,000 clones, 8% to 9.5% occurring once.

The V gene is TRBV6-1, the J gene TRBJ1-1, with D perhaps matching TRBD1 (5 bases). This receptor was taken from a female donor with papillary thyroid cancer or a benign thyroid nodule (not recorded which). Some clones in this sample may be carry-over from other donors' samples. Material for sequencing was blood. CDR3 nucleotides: TGTGCCAGCAGACAAGACAGTAGCTATGAAGCTTTCTTT. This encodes CASRQDSSYEAFF.